A single sample is the source of the 17 T cell receptor beta chains below, sequenced in a study of blood T cells in healthy people across ages. The use of a sample-barcoded 5' primer and a J-beta primer mix characterized a second PCR of roughly 6 to 12 cycles. TCRdb recomputed calls from the 5' RACE reads with MiXCR, one row per CDR3 protein. Found here are about 800,000 distinct CDR3 sequences, just under 25% of them singletons; the top ten hold more than 3%. The same sample was also studied in work on T cells of mothers and their children.

Sequencing was performed on blood. Receptor source: a boy under 18 in good health.

J is TRBJ1-4 and V is TRBV4-3; D unresolved. Germline-derived CDR1 and CDR2 are LGHNA and YSLEER. V lost 0 bases and J 3 bases, leaving 8 bases between the germline ends. There are 15 residues in the CDR3. The CDR3 sequence is CASSQDRASNEKLFF. The CDR3 nucleotides are TGCGCCAGCAGCCAAGATCGGGCATCTAATGAAAAACTGTTTTTT.

There are a few counts of this clonotype. The chain is built from TRBV4-2 and TRBJ2-5, with D unresolved. Judging by the DNA end, TRBJ2-7 fits better; the J call may be wrong. The CDR3 is 12 amino acids. CDR1 is LGHNA, CDR2 YNFKEQ, per germline. The DNA of the CDR3 is TGTGCCAGCAGCCAAATAAGGAACGAGCAGTACTTC. Its protein is CASSQIRNEQYF.

This rearrangement joins TRBV6-6 to TRBJ2-3; 8 bases agree with TRBD2. CDR1 and CDR2 (germline): MNHNY, SVGAGI (reference sequence). Trimming at V came to 6 bases and at J to 2 bases, leaving 10 bases not matched to a gene. This CDR3 has 16 residues. The CDR3 bases are TGTGCCAGCAGCCCCGAGGGCGGGAGGATCACAGATACGCAGTATTTT. Protein: CASSPEGGRITDTQYF.

This clonotype was found a few times. The V and J genes are TRBV5-1 and TRBJ1-2; no firm D call. This CDR3 spans 14 amino acids. Trimming shortened V by 0 bases and J by 4 bases, and 10 bases separated the two germline ends. Germline CDR1 is SGHRS and CDR2 is YFSETQ. The CDR3 DNA sequence: TGCGCCAGCAGCTTGGTGTCTGGGAGCTATGGCTACACCTTC. Residues: CASSLVSGSYGYTF.

This clonotype was counted only a few times. V gene TRBV27 combines with J gene TRBJ2-4; D gene uncertain. Germline V gives CDR1 MNHEY, CDR2 SMNVEV (reference sequence). Deletions cut 4 bases from V and 5 bases from J, with 15 bases between. The CDR3 extends over 15 amino acids. CDR3 DNA: TGTGCCAGCAGTTCCCTATTCGGGTCAGAAAACATTCAGTACTTC. Translating gives CASSSLFGSENIQYF.

This clonotype was picked up a small number of times. CDR3 DNA: TGCAGTGTCGGAGGGCACGCCCTCAATGAGCAGTTCTTC. Its translation: CSVGGHALNEQFF. The V and J genes are TRBV20-1 and TRBJ2-1, with D possibly matching TRBD2 (6 bases). V was clipped by 7 bases and J by 6 bases, with 16 bases between them. The CDR3 length is 13 residues. Germline CDR1 and CDR2: DFQATT and SNEGSKA (reference sequence).

The table lists this clonotype with a few counts. The genes are TRBV9 and TRBJ2-5; 7 positions match TRBD2. The J call is uncertain, as TRBJ2-7 better fits the DNA end. This CDR3 comprises 17 residues. Germline V gives CDR1 SGDLS, CDR2 YYNGEE. The CDR3 loop reads CASSVDAGGSASYEQYF. Written as DNA, the CDR3 is TGTGCCAGCAGCGTAGACGCTGGCGGGAGTGCATCCTACGAGCAGTACTTC.

This clonotype came up a few times. The conserved phenylalanine or tryptophan is not found at the CDR3 terminus, so this likely reflects a read error. V and J are TRBV7-2 and TRBJ2-7; 8 bases are a match to TRBD2. The J segment lost 1 base and the V segment lost 2 bases, leaving 4 bases of the junction unmatched. The CDR3 has 15 residues. The germline V gene has CDR1 SGHTA and CDR2 FQGNSA. The CDR3 bases are TGTGCCAGCAGCTTATTTCCGGGAGGGTCCTACGAGCAGTACCTC. This gives the protein CASSLFPGGSYEQYL.

V is TRBV29-1 and J is TRBJ1-1; D unresolved. There are 12 residues in the CDR3. Trimming pared 4 bases from V and 0 bases from J, leaving 6 bases between. The V gene's germline CDR1 is SQVTM and CDR2 ANQGSEA. The chain's CDR3 is CSVAVMNTEAFF. The CDR3, as DNA: TGCAGCGTTGCCGTCATGAACACTGAAGCTTTCTTT.

This clonotype was counted a few times. V usage is TRBV5-1 and J usage is TRBJ1-1; 8 nucleotides line up with TRBD1. The CDR3 spans 16 residues. V lost 1 base to trimming and J lost 6 bases; unmatched junction nucleotides: 11. In germline, CDR1 is SGHRS, CDR2 YFSETQ. The CDR3 spells CASSLLQRQGTAEAFF. Here the CDR3 DNA reads TGCGCCAGCAGCTTGTTACAACGACAGGGGACCGCTGAAGCTTTCTTT.

This clonotype has only a few counts. The chain couples TRBV4-3 to TRBJ1-2, with TRBD1 identical over 9 bases. CDR1 and CDR2 from the germline V gene are LGHNA and YSLEER. This CDR3 spans 15 amino acids. Unmatched junction bases numbered 10, after V lost 4 bases and J lost 7 bases. The DNA of the CDR3 is TGCGCCAGCAGCCGAGAACAGGGGACAGGGATTGGCTACACCTTC. Its protein product is CASSREQGTGIGYTF.

This clonotype has at least ten counts. This sequence joins TRBV28 and TRBJ2-7; D gene unclear. This CDR3 contains 12 residues. Trimming took off 6 bases at V and 2 bases at J, with 8 bases between the two ends. The germline V gene has CDR1 MDHEN and CDR2 SYDVKM. The DNA of the CDR3 is TGTGCCAGCAGCTTGTTAACCTACGAGCAGTACTTC. Its protein product is CASSLLTYEQYF.

This clonotype was detected a few times. The chain carries TRBV11-2 and TRBJ2-3; D uncertain. Germline lookup yields CDR1 SGHAT and CDR2 FQNNGV. The CDR3 is made up of 12 amino acids. The V end was cut by 5 bases, the J end by 9 bases, with 12 bases between. The CDR3 nucleotides are TGTGCCAGCAGCCCTATTATCCAGACGCAGTATTTT. Amino acids: CASSPIIQTQYF.

The chain carries TRBV3-1 and TRBJ2-3; D is unclear. Germline-derived CDR1 and CDR2 are LGHDT and YNNKEL (reference sequence). This CDR3 contains 12 residues. V was clipped by 6 bases and J by 5 bases, with 9 bases between them. CDR3 coding DNA: TGTGCCAGCAGTTCCATGGTAGATACGCAGTATTTT. It is translated as CASSSMVDTQYF.

The genes are TRBV24-1 and TRBJ1-2, with 8 nucleotides matching TRBD1. With 3 bases clipped from V and 3 bases from J, the junction kept 14 bases outside the gene matches. The CDR3 has 18 amino acids. Germline lookup yields CDR1 KGHDR and CDR2 SFDVKD. CDR3 amino acids: CATSDRPGTGRGDYGYTF. The CDR3 coding sequence is TGTGCCACCAGTGATCGTCCCGGGACAGGTCGCGGGGACTATGGCTACACCTTC.

The gene calls are TRBV7-9 and TRBJ2-3, with 11 bases aligning to TRBD2. Trimming at V came to 7 bases and at J to 1 base, leaving 16 bases not matched to a gene. Germline lookup yields CDR1 SEHNR and CDR2 FQNEAQ (reference sequence). The CDR3 sequence is 19 residues long. CDR3 region: CASNTNPIDSGRGTDTQYF. The CDR3 DNA follows: TGTGCCAGCAACACGAATCCCATCGATAGCGGGAGGGGCACAGATACGCAGTATTTT.

This clonotype has a handful of counts. This chain connects TRBV7-2 to TRBJ1-6, with a weak D call TRBD1 (5 bases). The germline CDR1 and CDR2 sequences are SGHTA and FQGNSA. V was clipped by 1 base and J by 0 bases, with 13 bases between them. The CDR3 totals 18 residues. Here the CDR3 DNA reads TGTGCCAGCAGCTTAGGGTCAGGGTTGAGCTCCTATAATTCACCCCTCCACTTT. Protein sequence: CASSLGSGLSSYNSPLHF.